A selection of T cell receptor beta chains follows, all from one sample in a study of blood T cell repertoires in COVID-19. Libraries were prepared by immunoSEQ multiplex PCR; TCRdb keeps only in-frame clonotypes and omits some of them. This table holds under 300,000 clones, around 88% found once. Sequenced input: PBMCs or T cells enriched from blood (not recorded which). The origin of the receptors is a man aged 40-55 years who had recovered from COVID-19. The CDR3 runs from the conserved cysteine through the conserved F or W. Fields, in order: clone size, J gene, CDR3 length, V gene, D gene, CDR3 protein, CDR3 DNA. The D gene is left open where the match is weak. Clone size is not always given. Where it is, it says once, few, many or a class for expanded clones.

size: -
J: TRBJ2-5
length: 15
V: TRBV19
D: -
CDR3: CASAHQNEPLETQYF
DNA: TGTGCCAGTGCCCACCAGAATGAACCCCTAGAGACCCAGTACTTC

size: -
J: TRBJ2-7
length: 14
V: TRBV6-2/TRBV6-3
D: -
CDR3: CASSLTGFPYEQYF
DNA: TGTGCCAGCAGCCTCACAGGGTTCCCCTACGAGCAGTACTTC

size: few
J: TRBJ1-1
length: 14
V: TRBV3-1/TRBV3-2
D: -
CDR3: CASSHAGSSRQAFF
DNA: TGTGCCAGCAGCCACGCCGGGAGTAGCCGCCAAGCTTTCTTT

size: -
J: TRBJ2-7
length: 14
V: TRBV5-1
D: TRBD1
CDR3: CASSSGDSSYEQYF
DNA: TGCGCCAGCAGCTCAGGGGACAGCTCCTACGAGCAGTACTTC

size: -
J: TRBJ1-5
length: 13
V: TRBV12-3/TRBV12-4
D: -
CDR3: CASSVGRNQPQHF
DNA: TGTGCCAGCAGTGTAGGGCGCAATCAGCCCCAGCATTTT

size: -
J: TRBJ2-4
length: 14
V: TRBV5-4
D: -
CDR3: CASAAGGSKNIQYF
DNA: TGTGCCAGCGCTGCAGGTGGTTCCAAAAACATTCAGTACTTC

size: -
J: TRBJ2-2
length: 12
V: TRBV24-1
D: -
CDR3: CATSRATGELFF
DNA: TGTGCCACCAGCAGGGCCACCGGGGAGCTGTTTTTT

size: -
J: TRBJ2-1
length: 15
V: TRBV2
D: TRBD2
CDR3: CASSGLAAAYNEQFF
DNA: TGTGCCAGCAGTGGCCTAGCGGCTGCCTACAATGAGCAGTTCTTC

size: -
J: TRBJ1-5
length: 13
V: TRBV29-1
D: TRBD1
CDR3: CSVQGTGDQPQHF
DNA: TGCAGCGTTCAAGGGACAGGGGACCAGCCCCAGCATTTT

size: once
J: TRBJ1-6
length: 16
V: TRBV6-6
D: -
CDR3: CASSRKGGFGDSPLHF
DNA: TGTGCCAGCAGTCGAAAAGGGGGATTCGGGGACTCACCCCTCCACTTT

size: -
J: TRBJ1-4
length: 14
V: TRBV5-4
D: -
CDR3: CASSSSLSNEKLFF
DNA: TGTGCCAGCAGCTCGTCCCTCAGTAATGAAAAACTGTTTTTT

size: -
J: TRBJ2-5
length: 13
V: TRBV11-2
D: TRBD2
CDR3: CASSPQTRGAQYF
DNA: TGTGCCAGCAGCCCCCAGACCCGGGGGGCCCAGTACTTC

size: few
J: TRBJ1-2
length: 15
V: TRBV3-1/TRBV3-2
D: TRBD1
CDR3: CASRSTGGGWYGYTF
DNA: TGTGCCAGCAGGTCGACAGGGGGAGGTTGGTATGGCTACACCTTC

size: -
J: TRBJ2-5
length: 15
V: TRBV4-1
D: -
CDR3: CASSRNGGIQETQYF
DNA: TGCGCCAGCAGCCGGAACGGCGGGATACAAGAGACCCAGTACTTC

size: -
J: TRBJ2-2
length: 16
V: TRBV5-1
D: -
CDR3: CASSLESGVNTGELFF
DNA: TGCGCCAGCAGCTTGGAATCCGGGGTGAACACCGGGGAGCTGTTTTTT

size: -
J: TRBJ2-7
length: 15
V: TRBV5-8
D: TRBD2
CDR3: CASSVGLAGVYEQYF
DNA: TGTGCCAGCAGCGTCGGACTAGCGGGAGTCTACGAGCAGTACTTC

size: -
J: TRBJ2-7
length: 18
V: TRBV24-1
D: TRBD1
CDR3: CATSDGTNRGFISYEQYF
DNA: TGTGCCACCAGTGATGGAACAAACAGGGGCTTTATCTCCTACGAGCAGTACTTC

size: -
J: TRBJ2-2
length: 14
V: TRBV3-1/TRBV3-2
D: -
CDR3: CASSQDAATGELFF
DNA: TGTGCCAGCAGCCAAGACGCGGCCACCGGGGAGCTGTTTTTT

size: once
J: TRBJ2-7
length: 11
V: TRBV11-2
D: -
CDR3: CASSLVAEQYF
DNA: TGTGCCAGCAGCTTAGTGGCCGAGCAGTACTTC

size: -
J: TRBJ2-1
length: 14
V: TRBV5-6
D: TRBD1
CDR3: CASSSAGGSNEQFF
DNA: TGTGCCAGTAGCTCCGCAGGGGGCTCCAATGAGCAGTTCTTC

size: -
J: TRBJ2-7
length: 15
V: TRBV7-6
D: TRBD2
CDR3: CASSPTGTSSYEQYF
DNA: TGTGCCAGCAGTCCGACCGGGACTAGCTCCTACGAGCAGTACTTC

size: -
J: TRBJ2-5
length: 15
V: TRBV5-1
D: TRBD1
CDR3: CASSLEGQVGETQYF
DNA: TGCGCCAGCAGCTTGGAGGGACAGGTTGGGGAGACCCAGTACTTC

size: -
J: TRBJ2-4
length: 15
V: TRBV6-1
D: TRBD1
CDR3: CASSEESTGKNIQYF
DNA: TGTGCCAGCAGTGAAGAATCGACAGGGAAAAACATTCAGTACTTC

size: -
J: TRBJ1-5
length: 15
V: TRBV7-9
D: TRBD1
CDR3: CASSLDPGGLQPQHF
DNA: TGTGCCAGCAGCTTAGATCCAGGGGGCTTGCAGCCCCAGCATTTT

size: -
J: TRBJ1-3
length: 14
V: TRBV9
D: TRBD1
CDR3: CASSAGQGGNTIYF
DNA: TGTGCCAGCAGCGCGGGACAGGGGGGAAACACCATATATTTT

size: once
J: TRBJ2-7
length: 16
V: TRBV29-1
D: -
CDR3: CSVVHSARGGVYEQYF
DNA: TGCAGCGTTGTCCATTCGGCGAGAGGGGGGGTTTACGAGCAGTACTTC

size: -
J: TRBJ1-4
length: 16
V: TRBV5-1
D: -
CDR3: CASSPKTGATNEKLFF
DNA: TGCGCCAGCAGCCCAAAGACAGGTGCAACTAATGAAAAACTGTTTTTT

size: -
J: TRBJ1-4
length: 16
V: TRBV13
D: TRBD1
CDR3: CASSPRTGGRSEKLFF
DNA: TGTGCCAGCAGCCCAAGGACAGGGGGTCGGAGTGAAAAACTGTTTTTT

size: -
J: TRBJ2-1
length: 17
V: TRBV19
D: TRBD2
CDR3: CASSTASGRLSYNEQFF
DNA: TGTGCCAGTAGTACAGCTAGCGGGAGGCTTTCCTACAATGAGCAGTTCTTC

size: -
J: TRBJ2-7
length: 13
V: TRBV12-3/TRBV12-4
D: TRBD1
CDR3: CASAGTGSYEQYF
DNA: TGTGCCAGCGCCGGGACAGGATCCTACGAGCAGTACTTC

size: -
J: TRBJ2-5
length: 20
V: TRBV19
D: TRBD2
CDR3: CASSPSTSGGYTRRQETQYF
DNA: TGTGCCAGTAGCCCCTCGACTAGCGGGGGGTACACGAGAAGACAAGAGACCCAGTACTTC

size: -
J: TRBJ2-1
length: 15
V: TRBV7-3
D: TRBD2
CDR3: CASSLLASGGNEQFF
DNA: TGTGCCAGCAGCTTATTGGCTAGCGGGGGCAATGAGCAGTTCTTC